The clone carrying this T cell receptor beta chain has a handful of counts. What it binds is unknown. This sample stems from a study of CD8+CD57+ T cells in acquired aplastic anemia. Study-wide context: Yields of DNA that came from sorted CD4+ and CD8+ cells averaged approximately 3.2 ug. Study-wide results and caveats: Levels of CD8+ Simpson's diversity were not significantly distinct in patients versus controls. The study identified under 30 CD8+ CDR3 sequences shared by patients and controls.

CDR3 length: 14 amino acids. Germline CDR1 is SNHLY and CDR2 is FYNNEI. Between the trimmed V and J ends, which lost 6 bases and 3 bases, there was a span of 15 bases. The template for TCR beta VDJ and CDR3 sequence profiling was genomic DNA. TCRdb reprocessed the reads via MiXCR and lists one record per CDR3 protein. Of under 200,000 distinct CDR3 sequences listed, about half are singletons. The authors sequenced patients whose flow cytometry had shown CD8+CD57+ cell expansion. All patients had severe acquired aplastic anemia. The sequenced sample was sorted CD4+, CD8+, or CD8+CD57+ T cells (not recorded which) from PBMCs. The rearrangement uses TRBV2 and TRBJ2-7; tentative D call: TRBD1 (6 bases). The receptor comes from a human donor with aplastic anemia. The CDR3 coding sequence is TGTGCCAGCAGGAGGGGGACGGATTTCTACGAGCAGTACTTC. The encoded protein is CASRRGTDFYEQYF.